The present T cell receptor beta chain was sequenced within a study of response to subunit inactivated influenza vaccine. Ten or more counts support this clonotype. No antigen is known for it. Germline CDR1 is LGHNA and CDR2 is YSLEER. The length of the CDR3 is 15 residues. V was pared by 0 bases and J by 5 bases, with 3 bases of the junction left unmatched. TCRdb redid the calling of the RT-PCR reads with MiXCR, one entry per CDR3 protein. The sample consists of about 300,000 distinct CDR3 sequences, 22% of them appearing once. General study points: Authors suggested few new T cells are recruited by each seasonal influenza vaccination.

The chain combines TRBV4-3 with TRBJ1-3, with 8 positions matching TRBD1. The sample in question was PBMCs from blood, obtained about 20 months after vaccination. The clonotype comes from a man between 45 and 75 years old who received an inactivated influenza vaccine. The chain's CDR3 is CASSQDRRGRNTIYF. The CDR3 region has the DNA TGCGCCAGCAGCCAAGATCGCAGGGGGCGAAACACCATATATTTT.